The rows below give T cell receptor beta chains drawn from one sample of a study of cytomegalovirus exposure and HLA in healthy donors. The data were produced by immunoSEQ multiplex PCR, yet TCRdb's version contains in-frame clones alone and is incomplete. The profile shows about 160,000 clones, over 70% of them singletons. The sample was PBMCs. The receptors originated from a man between 25 and 39 years old in good health and CMV-seronegative. Each CDR3 is given with its conserved first and last residue. The order of the fields is V gene, D gene, J gene, clone size, CDR3 protein, CDR3 DNA. The D gene is left open where the match is weak. Clone size is shown for a subset of rows, as once, few, many or a class of expanded clone.

TRBV2,.,TRBJ2-2,.,CASKQGGGTGELFF,TGTGCCAGCAAACAGGGTGGTGGGACCGGGGAGCTGTTTTTT
TRBV27,TRBD1,TRBJ2-7,.,CASSTGTGFSYEQYF,TGTGCCAGCAGTACCGGGACAGGGTTCTCCTACGAGCAGTACTTC
TRBV5-1,.,TRBJ2-7,.,CASSLAHKYEQYF,TGCGCCAGCAGCTTGGCCCACAAATACGAGCAGTACTTC
TRBV28,.,TRBJ1-5,.,CASLWASGNQPQHF,TGTGCCAGCCTCTGGGCCTCGGGCAATCAGCCCCAGCATTTT
TRBV2,.,TRBJ2-5,.,CASSKRRETQYF,TGTGCCAGCAGCAAGAGGAGGGAGACCCAGTACTTC
TRBV4-1,TRBD1,TRBJ2-7,.,CASSRTGDLYEQYF,TGCGCCAGCAGCCGAACAGGGGACCTCTACGAGCAGTACTTC
TRBV9,TRBD2,TRBJ2-3,.,CASSVGLADHTDTQYF,TGTGCCAGCAGCGTAGGACTAGCGGATCACACAGATACGCAGTATTTT
TRBV6-6,.,TRBJ2-1,.,CASSYSGPQEQFF,TGTGCCAGCAGTTACTCTGGCCCTCAAGAGCAGTTCTTC
TRBV29-1,.,TRBJ1-2,.,CSVGPGIHGYTF,TGCAGCGTTGGCCCGGGGATTCATGGCTACACCTTC
TRBV29-1,.,TRBJ2-2,.,CSAINTGELFF,TGCAGCGCCATCAACACCGGGGAGCTGTTTTTT
TRBV7-2,TRBD2,TRBJ2-7,.,CASSLARGGAYEQYF,TGTGCCAGCAGCTTAGCCCGGGGGGGGGCCTACGAGCAGTACTTC
TRBV6-5,TRBD2,TRBJ2-5,.,CASSSGAGGIKTQYF,TGTGCCAGCAGTTCAGGGGCGGGGGGTATCAAGACCCAGTACTTC
TRBV7-9,.,TRBJ2-1,.,CASSLDSNEQFF,TGTGCCAGCAGCTTAGATAGCAATGAGCAGTTCTTC
TRBV18,.,TRBJ1-1,.,CASSPGRSGAFF,TGTGCCAGCTCACCAGGAAGGAGCGGAGCTTTCTTT
TRBV28,.,TRBJ1-6,few,CASTVLTLNSPLHF,TGTGCCAGCACAGTATTGACTCTCAATTCACCCCTCCACTTT
TRBV7-9,.,TRBJ2-2,.,CASSLRLRNTGELFF,TGTGCCAGCAGCTTGAGACTGCGTAACACCGGGGAGCTGTTTTTT
TRBV5-4,TRBD1,TRBJ2-7,.,CASSWDSYEQYF,TGTGCCAGCAGCTGGGACAGCTACGAGCAGTACTTC
TRBV19,.,TRBJ1-1,.,CASSISRVSYTEAFF,TGTGCCAGTAGTATAAGTCGGGTATCTTACACTGAAGCTTTCTTT
TRBV7-3,TRBD1,TRBJ2-2,.,CASSLLRQGKAGELFF,TGTGCCAGCAGCTTACTGAGACAGGGGAAGGCCGGGGAGCTGTTTTTT